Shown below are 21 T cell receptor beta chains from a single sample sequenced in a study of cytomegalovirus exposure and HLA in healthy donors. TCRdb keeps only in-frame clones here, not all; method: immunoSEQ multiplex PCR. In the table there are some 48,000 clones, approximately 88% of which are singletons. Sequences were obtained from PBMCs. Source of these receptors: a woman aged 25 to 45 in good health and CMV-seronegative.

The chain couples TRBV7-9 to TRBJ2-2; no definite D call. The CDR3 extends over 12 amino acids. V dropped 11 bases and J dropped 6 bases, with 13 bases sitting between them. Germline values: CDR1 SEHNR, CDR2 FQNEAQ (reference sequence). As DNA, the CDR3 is TGTGCCCCAAAGCGTTTGCCCGGGGAGCTGTTTTTT. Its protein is CAPKRLPGELFF.

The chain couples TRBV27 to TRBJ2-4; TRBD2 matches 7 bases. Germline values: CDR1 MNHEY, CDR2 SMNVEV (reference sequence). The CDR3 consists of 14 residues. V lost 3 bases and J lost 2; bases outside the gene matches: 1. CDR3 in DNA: TGTGCCAGCAGTTTCGGGGGGACCAAAAACATTCAGTACTTC. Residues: CASSFGGTKNIQYF.

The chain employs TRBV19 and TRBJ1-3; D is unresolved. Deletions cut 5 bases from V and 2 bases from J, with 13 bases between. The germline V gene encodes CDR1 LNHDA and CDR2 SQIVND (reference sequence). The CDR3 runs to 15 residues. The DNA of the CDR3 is TGTGCCAGTAGTCCCCAGCAAGAGGCTGGAAACACCATATATTTT. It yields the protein CASSPQQEAGNTIYF.

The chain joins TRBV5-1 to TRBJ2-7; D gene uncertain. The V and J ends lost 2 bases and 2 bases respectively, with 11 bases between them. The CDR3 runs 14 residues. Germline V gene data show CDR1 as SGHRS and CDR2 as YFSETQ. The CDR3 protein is CASSFASSTYEQYF. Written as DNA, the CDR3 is TGCGCCAGCAGCTTCGCCAGTTCAACCTACGAGCAGTACTTC.

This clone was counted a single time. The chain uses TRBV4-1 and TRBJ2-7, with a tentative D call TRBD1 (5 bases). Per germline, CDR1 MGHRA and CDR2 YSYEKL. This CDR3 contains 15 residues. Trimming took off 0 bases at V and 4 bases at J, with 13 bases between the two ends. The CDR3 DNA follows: TGCGCCAGCAGCCAAGAGAATAGGGGTTTTTACGAGCAGTACTTC. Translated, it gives CASSQENRGFYEQYF.

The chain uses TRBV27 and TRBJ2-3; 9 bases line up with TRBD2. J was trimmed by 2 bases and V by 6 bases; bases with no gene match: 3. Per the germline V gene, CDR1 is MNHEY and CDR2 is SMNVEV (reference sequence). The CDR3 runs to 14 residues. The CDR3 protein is CASSRLADTDTQYF. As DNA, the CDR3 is TGTGCCAGCAGCAGACTAGCGGACACAGATACGCAGTATTTT.

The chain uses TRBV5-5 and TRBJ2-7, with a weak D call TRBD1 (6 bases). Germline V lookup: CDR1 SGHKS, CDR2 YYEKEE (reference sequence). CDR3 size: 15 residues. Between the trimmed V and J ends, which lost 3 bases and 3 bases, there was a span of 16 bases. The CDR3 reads CASSYVGQQLYEQYF. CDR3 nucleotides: TGTGCCAGCAGCTATGTAGGACAGCAACTCTACGAGCAGTACTTC.

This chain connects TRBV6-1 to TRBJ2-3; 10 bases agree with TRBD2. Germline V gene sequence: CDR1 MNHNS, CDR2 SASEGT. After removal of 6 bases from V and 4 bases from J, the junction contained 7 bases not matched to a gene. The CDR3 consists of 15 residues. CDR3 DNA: TGTGCCAGCAGCAAACTAGCGGGAAGTTCAGATACGCAGTATTTT. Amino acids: CASSKLAGSSDTQYF.

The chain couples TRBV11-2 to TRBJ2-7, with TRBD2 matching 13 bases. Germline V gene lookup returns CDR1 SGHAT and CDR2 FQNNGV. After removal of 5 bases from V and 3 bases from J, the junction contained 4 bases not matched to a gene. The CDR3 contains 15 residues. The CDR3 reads CASSRTSGRVYEQYF. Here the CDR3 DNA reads TGTGCCAGCAGCCGTACTAGCGGGAGGGTCTACGAGCAGTACTTC. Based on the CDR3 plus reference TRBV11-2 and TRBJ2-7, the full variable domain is EAGVAQSPRYKIIEKRQSVAFWCNPISGHATLYWYQQILGQGPKLLIQFQNNGVVDDSQLPKDRFSAERLKGVDSTLKIQPAKLEDSAVYLCASSRTSGRVYEQYFGPGTRLTVT.

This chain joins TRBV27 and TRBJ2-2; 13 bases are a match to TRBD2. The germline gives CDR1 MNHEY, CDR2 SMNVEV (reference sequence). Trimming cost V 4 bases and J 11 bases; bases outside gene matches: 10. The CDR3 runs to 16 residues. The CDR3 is CASSSPRTSGSHELFF. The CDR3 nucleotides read TGTGCCAGCAGTTCTCCACGGACTAGCGGGAGCCATGAGCTGTTTTTT.

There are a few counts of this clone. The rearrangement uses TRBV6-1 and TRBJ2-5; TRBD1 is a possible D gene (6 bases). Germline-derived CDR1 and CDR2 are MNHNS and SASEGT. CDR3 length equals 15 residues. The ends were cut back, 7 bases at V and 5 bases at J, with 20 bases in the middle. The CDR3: CASILWGQGWETQYF. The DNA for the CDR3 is TGTGCCAGCATCCTCTGGGGGCAGGGGTGGGAGACCCAGTACTTC.

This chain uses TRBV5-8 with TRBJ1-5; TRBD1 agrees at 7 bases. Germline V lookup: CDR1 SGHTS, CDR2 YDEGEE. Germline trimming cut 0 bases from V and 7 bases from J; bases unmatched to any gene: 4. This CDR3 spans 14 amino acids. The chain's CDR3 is CASSLARGLQPQHF. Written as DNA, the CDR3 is TGTGCCAGCAGCTTGGCAAGGGGGCTACAGCCCCAGCATTTT. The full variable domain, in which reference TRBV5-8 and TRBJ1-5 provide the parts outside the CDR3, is EAGVTQSPTHLIKTRGQQATLRCSPISGHTSVYWYQQALGLGLQFLLWYDEGEERNRGNFPPRFSGRQFPNYSSELNVNALELEDSALYLCASSLARGLQPQHFGDGTRLSIL.

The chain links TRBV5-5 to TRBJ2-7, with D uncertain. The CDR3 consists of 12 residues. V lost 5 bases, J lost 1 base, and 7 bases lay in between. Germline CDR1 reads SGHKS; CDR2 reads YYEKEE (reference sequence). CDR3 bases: TGTGCCAGCAGTCCTTTATCCTACGAGCAGTACTTC. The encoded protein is CASSPLSYEQYF.

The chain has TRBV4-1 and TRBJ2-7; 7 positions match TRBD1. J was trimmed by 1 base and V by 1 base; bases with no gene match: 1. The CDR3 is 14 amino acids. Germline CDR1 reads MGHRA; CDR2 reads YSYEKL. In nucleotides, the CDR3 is TGCGCCAGCAGCCAAGGACAGGGATCCTACGAGCAGTACTTC. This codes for CASSQGQGSYEQYF.

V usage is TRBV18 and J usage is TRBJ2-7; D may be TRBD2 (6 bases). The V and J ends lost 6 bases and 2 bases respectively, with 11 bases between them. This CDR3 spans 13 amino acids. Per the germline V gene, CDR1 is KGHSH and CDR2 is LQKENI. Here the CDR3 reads CASSRDGTYEQYF. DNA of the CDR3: TGTGCCAGCTCGCGGGACGGAACCTACGAGCAGTACTTC. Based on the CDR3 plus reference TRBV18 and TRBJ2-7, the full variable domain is NAGVMQNPRHLVRRRGQEARLRCSPMKGHSHVYWYRQLPEEGLKFMVYLQKENIIDESGMPKERFSAEFPKEGPSILRIQQVVRGDSAAYFCASSRDGTYEQYFGPGTRLTVT.

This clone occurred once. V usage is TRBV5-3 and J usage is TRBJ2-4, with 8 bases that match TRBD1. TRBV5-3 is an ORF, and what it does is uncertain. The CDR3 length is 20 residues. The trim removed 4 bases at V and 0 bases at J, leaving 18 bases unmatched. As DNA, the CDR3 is TGTGCCAGAAGCCCGCGACAGGGGCCGAGGATGGGGATAGCCAAAAACATTCAGTACTTC. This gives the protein CARSPRQGPRMGIAKNIQYF.

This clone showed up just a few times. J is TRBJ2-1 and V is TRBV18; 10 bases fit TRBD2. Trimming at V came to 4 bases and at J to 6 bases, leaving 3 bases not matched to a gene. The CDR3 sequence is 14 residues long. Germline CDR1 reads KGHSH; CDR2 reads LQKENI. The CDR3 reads CASSRGLAPNEQFF. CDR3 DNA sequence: TGTGCCAGCTCACGGGGACTAGCGCCCAATGAGCAGTTCTTC. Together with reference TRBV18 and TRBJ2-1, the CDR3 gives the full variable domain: NAGVMQNPRHLVRRRGQEARLRCSPMKGHSHVYWYRQLPEEGLKFMVYLQKENIIDESGMPKERFSAEFPKEGPSILRIQQVVRGDSAAYFCASSRGLAPNEQFFGPGTRLTVL.

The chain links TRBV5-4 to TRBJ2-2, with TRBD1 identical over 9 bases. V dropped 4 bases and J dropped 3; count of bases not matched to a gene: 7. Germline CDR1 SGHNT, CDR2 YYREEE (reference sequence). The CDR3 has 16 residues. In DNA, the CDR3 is TGTGCCAGCAGCATTTTTGACAGGGGGTACACCGGGGAGCTGTTTTTT. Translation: CASSIFDRGYTGELFF.

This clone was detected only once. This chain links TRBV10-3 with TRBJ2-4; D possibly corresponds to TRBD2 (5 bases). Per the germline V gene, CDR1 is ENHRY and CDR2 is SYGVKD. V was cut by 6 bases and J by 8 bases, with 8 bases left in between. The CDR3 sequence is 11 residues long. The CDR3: CAIRDGDIQYF. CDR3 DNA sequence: TGTGCCATCAGGGACGGGGACATTCAGTACTTC.

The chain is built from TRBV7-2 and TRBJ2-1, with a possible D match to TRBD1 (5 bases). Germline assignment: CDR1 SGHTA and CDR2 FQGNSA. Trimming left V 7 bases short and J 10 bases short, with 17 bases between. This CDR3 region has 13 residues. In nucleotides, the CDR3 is TGTGCCAGCACCCGAAGGGGCTTTGGCGAGCAGTTCTTC. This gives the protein CASTRRGFGEQFF.

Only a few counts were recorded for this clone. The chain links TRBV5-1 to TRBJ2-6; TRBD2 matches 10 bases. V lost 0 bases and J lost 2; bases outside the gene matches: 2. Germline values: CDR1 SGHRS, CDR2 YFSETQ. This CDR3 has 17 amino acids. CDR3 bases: TGCGCCAGCAGCTTGGATCTAGCGGGAGCTGGGGCCAACGTCCTGACTTTC. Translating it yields CASSLDLAGAGANVLTF.